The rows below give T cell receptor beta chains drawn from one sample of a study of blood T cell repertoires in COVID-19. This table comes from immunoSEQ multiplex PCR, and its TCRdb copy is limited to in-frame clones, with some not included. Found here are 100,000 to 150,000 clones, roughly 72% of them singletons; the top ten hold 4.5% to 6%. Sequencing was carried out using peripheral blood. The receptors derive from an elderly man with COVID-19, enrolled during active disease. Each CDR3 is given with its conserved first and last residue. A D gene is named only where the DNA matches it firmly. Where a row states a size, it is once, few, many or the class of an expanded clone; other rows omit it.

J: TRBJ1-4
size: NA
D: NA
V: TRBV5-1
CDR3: CASSLGTGGEKLFF
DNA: TGCGCCAGCAGCTTGGGCACCGGGGGTGAAAAACTGTTTTTT

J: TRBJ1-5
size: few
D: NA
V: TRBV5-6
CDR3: CASSLYGQVSNQPQHF
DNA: TGTGCCAGCAGCTTGTACGGTCAGGTGAGCAATCAGCCCCAGCATTTT

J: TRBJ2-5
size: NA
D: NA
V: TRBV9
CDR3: CASSVARYQETQYF
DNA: TGTGCCAGCAGCGTAGCGAGGTACCAAGAGACCCAGTACTTC

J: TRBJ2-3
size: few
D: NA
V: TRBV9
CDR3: CASSVQGPDTQYF
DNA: TGTGCCAGCAGCGTACAGGGTCCAGATACGCAGTATTTT

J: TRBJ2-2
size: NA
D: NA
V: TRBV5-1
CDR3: CASSLAIARTGELFF
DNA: TGCGCCAGCAGCCTTGCGATAGCGAGAACCGGGGAGCTGTTTTTT

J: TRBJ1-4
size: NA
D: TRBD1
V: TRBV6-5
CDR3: CASSPTGEVGEKLFF
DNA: TGTGCCAGCAGTCCTACAGGGGAAGTGGGCGAAAAACTGTTTTTT

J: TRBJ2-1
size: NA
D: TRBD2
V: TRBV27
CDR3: CASTPSGTYNEQFF
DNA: TGTGCCAGCACCCCTAGCGGAACCTACAATGAGCAGTTCTTC

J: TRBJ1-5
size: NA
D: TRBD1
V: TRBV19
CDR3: CASSRQTGGGNQPQHF
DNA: TGTGCCAGTAGTAGACAGACAGGGGGCGGCAATCAGCCCCAGCATTTT

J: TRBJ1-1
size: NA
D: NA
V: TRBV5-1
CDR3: CASSLVQGLSTEAFF
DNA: TGCGCCAGCAGCTTGGTTCAGGGCCTCAGCACTGAAGCTTTCTTT

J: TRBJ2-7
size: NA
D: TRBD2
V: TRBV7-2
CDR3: CASSSKAGGTYEQYF
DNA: TGTGCCAGCAGCTCAAAAGCGGGAGGCACCTACGAGCAGTACTTC

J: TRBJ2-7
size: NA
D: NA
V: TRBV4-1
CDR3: CASSRFGGAALNF
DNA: TGCGCCAGCAGCCGCTTCGGCGGGGCCGCTTTAAACTTC

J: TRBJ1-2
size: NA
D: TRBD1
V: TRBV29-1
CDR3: CSVAEPGQVSYGYTF
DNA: TGCAGCGTAGCTGAACCGGGACAGGTGAGCTATGGCTACACCTTC

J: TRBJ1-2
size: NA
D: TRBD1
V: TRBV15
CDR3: CATSRVKDRDGYTF
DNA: TGTGCCACCAGCAGAGTGAAAGACAGGGACGGCTACACCTTC

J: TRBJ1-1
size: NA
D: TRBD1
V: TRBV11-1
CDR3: CASSFRGITEAFF
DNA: TGTGCCAGCAGTTTCAGGGGGATCACTGAAGCTTTCTTT

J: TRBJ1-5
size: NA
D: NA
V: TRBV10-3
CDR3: CAISANERGNQPQHF
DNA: TGTGCCATCAGTGCGAATGAGCGGGGCAATCAGCCCCAGCATTTT

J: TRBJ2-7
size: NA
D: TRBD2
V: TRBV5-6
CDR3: CASSLVQASGSYEQYF
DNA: TGTGCCAGCAGCTTGGTTCAGGCTAGCGGTTCCTACGAGCAGTACTTC

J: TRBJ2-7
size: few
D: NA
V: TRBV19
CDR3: CASSIRGYGEQYF
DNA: TGTGCCAGTAGTATTAGAGGGTACGGCGAGCAGTACTTC

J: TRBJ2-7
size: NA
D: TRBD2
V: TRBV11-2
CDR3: CASSLRIAGTYEQYF
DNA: TGTGCCAGCAGCTTAAGGATAGCGGGAACGTACGAGCAGTACTTC

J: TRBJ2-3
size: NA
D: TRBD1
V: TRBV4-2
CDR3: CASSLQGANTDTQYF
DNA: TGTGCCAGCAGCTTACAGGGGGCTAACACAGATACGCAGTATTTT

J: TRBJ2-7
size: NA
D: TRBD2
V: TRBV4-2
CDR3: CASSQNLAESSYEQYF
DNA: TGTGCCAGCAGCCAGAACCTAGCGGAAAGCTCCTACGAGCAGTACTTC

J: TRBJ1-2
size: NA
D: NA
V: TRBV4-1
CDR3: CASSQEVRANYGYTF
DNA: TGCGCCAGCAGCCAAGAAGTCAGGGCGAACTATGGCTACACCTTC

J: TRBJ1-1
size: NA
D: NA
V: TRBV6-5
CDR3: CASRAQGNTEAFF
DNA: TGTGCCAGCAGGGCACAGGGGAACACTGAAGCTTTCTTT

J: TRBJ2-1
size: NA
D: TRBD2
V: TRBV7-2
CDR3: CASSLRGSGSGEQFF
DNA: TGTGCCAGCAGCTTAAGGGGAAGCGGGAGTGGTGAGCAGTTCTTC

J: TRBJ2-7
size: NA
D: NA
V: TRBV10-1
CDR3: CASSEAGYEQYF
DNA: TGCGCCAGCAGTGAGGCAGGGTACGAGCAGTACTTC

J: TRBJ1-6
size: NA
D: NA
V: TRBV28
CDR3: CASSLLAVGTLHF
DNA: TGTGCCAGCAGTTTATTGGCAGTCGGGACCCTCCACTTT

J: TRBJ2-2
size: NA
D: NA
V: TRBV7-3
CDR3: CASSPVSSSGELFF
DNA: TGTGCCAGCAGCCCGGTCTCTAGCTCCGGGGAGCTGTTTTTT

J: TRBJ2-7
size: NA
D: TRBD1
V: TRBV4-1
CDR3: CASSQETRDRVGYEQYF
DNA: TGCGCCAGCAGCCAAGAGACCAGGGACAGGGTAGGCTACGAGCAGTACTTC

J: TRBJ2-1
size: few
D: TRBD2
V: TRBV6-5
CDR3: CASRDSGRLSEQFF
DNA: TGTGCCAGCAGAGATAGCGGGAGATTAAGTGAGCAGTTCTTC

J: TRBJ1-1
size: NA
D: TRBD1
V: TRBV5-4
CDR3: CASSLVQGAKGEAFF
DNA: TGTGCCAGCAGCTTGGTTCAGGGGGCGAAGGGAGAAGCTTTCTTT

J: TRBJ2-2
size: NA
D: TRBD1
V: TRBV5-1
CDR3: CASSLGQGANGELFF
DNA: TGCGCCAGCAGCTTGGGACAGGGGGCTAACGGGGAGCTGTTTTTT